These T cell receptor beta chains were read from a single sample in a study of T cells in Graves' hyperthyroidism and ophthalmopathy. TCRdb re-analysed the multiplex PCR reads in MiXCR, keeping a single row per CDR3 protein. The table has about 560,000 distinct CDR3 sequences, over 15% seen once. Sequencing was done on a sample of blood. These receptors were collected from a woman aged 18-29 years with Graves' hyperthyroidism. Each CDR3 is given with its conserved first and last residue.

len,j_gene,v_gene,CDR3aa
13,TRBJ1-1,TRBV4-2,CASSQGAKTEAFF
20,TRBJ2-6,TRBV5-6,CASSFRDRANSISGANVLTF
14,TRBJ2-7,TRBV6-2/TRBV6-3,CASSYGGGSDEQYF
14,TRBJ2-5,TRBV24-1,CATTTSGRDETQYF
21,TRBJ2-2,TRBV25-1,CASTPYVAGEGVKANTGELFF
13,TRBJ2-7,TRBV7-9,CASSLRTSYEQYF
14,TRBJ2-1,TRBV12-3/TRBV12-4,CASRSGPLSLEQFF
16,TRBJ2-3,TRBV11-2,CASSSPDRVGTDTQYF
13,TRBJ2-3,TRBV3-1,CASSRPRTYTQYF
13,TRBJ2-2,TRBV15,CATSRANTGELFF
15,TRBJ1-1,TRBV18,CASSPRDSENTEAFF
13,TRBJ2-1,TRBV7-9,CASSLSAGNEQFF
13,TRBJ1-1,TRBV7-2,CASSRQANTEAFF
15,TRBJ2-1,TRBV14,CASNQVRARNNGQFF
19,TRBJ2-2,TRBV3-1,CASSPSIPNGQLNTWELFF
14,TRBJ2-1,TRBV11-1,CASSRVHRGHEQFF
15,TRBJ1-4,TRBV6-2/TRBV6-3,CASSSPSGMDEKLFF
14,TRBJ2-1,TRBV6-1,CASSSTGPYPEQFF
16,TRBJ2-7,TRBV11-1,CASSLDRLAGSYEQYF
16,TRBJ1-5,TRBV3-1,CASSQDYRGGNQPQHF
15,TRBJ2-7,TRBV11-2,CASSRQYDRGYEQYF
15,TRBJ1-5,TRBV20-1,CSAERPAGNNQPQHF
17,TRBJ2-3,TRBV13,CASSTPLAGGQGDTQYF
15,TRBJ1-4,TRBV12-3/TRBV12-4,CASSFRQGSHEKLFF
13,TRBJ1-1,TRBV12-5,CASGLVLDTEAFF
17,TRBJ2-7,TRBV20-1,CSASAEGTSGRGYEQYF
12,TRBJ1-1,TRBV2,CASSELLTEAFF
14,TRBJ2-2,TRBV19,CASTSSGDTRELFF
15,TRBJ1-4,TRBV12-3/TRBV12-4,CASSAVQGEDEKLFF
15,TRBJ1-5,TRBV4-2,CASSPDRGYNQPQHF
12,TRBJ1-1,TRBV2,CATRALPRGAFF
16,TRBJ1-1,TRBV3-1,CASSDPGQGRNTEAFF
15,TRBJ2-3,TRBV2,CASSRGALSTDTQYF
15,TRBJ1-2,TRBV20-1,CSARAGTGGGYGYTF
13,TRBJ2-7,TRBV14,CASSRNGPSEQYF
10,TRBJ2-7,TRBV28,CASSTYEQNF
21,TRBJ2-3,TRBV29-1,CSVERSGTTSGAFWGTDTQYF
15,TRBJ1-4,TRBV14,CASSQVGTGIKKLFF
16,TRBJ2-7,TRBV6-2/TRBV6-3,CASSYSVRGAPYEQYF
14,TRBJ1-2,TRBV4-1,CASSQEGTGDGYTF
13,TRBJ2-2,TRBV7-3,CASTPRPGGELFF
14,TRBJ2-2,TRBV5-1,CASSLDGRPGELFF
16,TRBJ2-5,TRBV9,CASSPFSGVYQETQYF
15,TRBJ2-1,TRBV9,CASSTRLAPYNEQFF
12,TRBJ2-2,TRBV29-1,CSVAWGDGELFF
15,TRBJ2-1,TRBV13,CASSYRTSGSYEQFF
11,TRBJ2-4,TRBV25-1,CASSESSIQYF
14,TRBJ1-5,TRBV20-1,CSASPGTGNQPQHF
16,TRBJ1-4,TRBV14,CASSQGQRATNEKLFF
14,TRBJ1-5,TRBV7-2,CASSSGLSNQPQHF
11,TRBJ1-2,TRBV13,CASSLGLGYTF
18,TRBJ1-5,TRBV12-3/TRBV12-4,CASSLEDGRGPGNQPQHF
15,TRBJ1-1,TRBV20-1,CSASSQDRQNTEAFF
18,TRBJ2-1,TRBV3-2,CASSQTSGGAEGRNEQFF
14,TRBJ1-2,TRBV12-5,CASGSTRVGDGYTF
16,TRBJ2-1,TRBV6-4,CASSDSTGGDYNEQFF
13,TRBJ2-1,TRBV29-1,CSVQGDLGNEQFF
13,TRBJ1-5,TRBV20-1,CSVGPYSNQPQHF
16,TRBJ2-5,TRBV20-1,CSARVWGTGSLETQYF